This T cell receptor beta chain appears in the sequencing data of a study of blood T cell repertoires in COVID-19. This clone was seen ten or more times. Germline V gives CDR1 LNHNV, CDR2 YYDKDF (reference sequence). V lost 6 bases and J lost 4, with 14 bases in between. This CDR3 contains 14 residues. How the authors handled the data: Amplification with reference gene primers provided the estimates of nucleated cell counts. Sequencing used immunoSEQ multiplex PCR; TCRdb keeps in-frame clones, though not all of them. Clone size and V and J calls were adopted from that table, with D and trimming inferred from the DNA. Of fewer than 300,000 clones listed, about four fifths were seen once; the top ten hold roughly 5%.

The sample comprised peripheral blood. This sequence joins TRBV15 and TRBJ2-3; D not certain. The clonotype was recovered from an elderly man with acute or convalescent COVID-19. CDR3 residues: CATSAQVIADTQYF. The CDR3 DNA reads TGTGCCACCAGTGCTCAGGTTATCGCAGATACGCAGTATTTT.